The 20 T cell receptor beta chains presented below share a single source sample, sequenced in a study of blood T cell repertoires in COVID-19. The data were produced by immunoSEQ multiplex PCR, yet TCRdb's version contains in-frame clones alone and is incomplete. The sample consists of 30,000 to 40,000 clones, approximately 85% of them appearing once. Material for sequencing was peripheral blood. The receptors stem from a man aged 60-69 years with active or convalescent COVID-19.

This sequence joins TRBV19 and TRBJ1-1; D might be TRBD1 (5 bases). Germline loops: CDR1 LNHDA, CDR2 SQIVND (reference sequence). V shed 3 bases and J shed 11 bases, with 16 bases lying between them. This CDR3 is built from 13 residues. CDR3 sequence (DNA): TGTGCCAGTAGTATCCTCGGCGGAGGGGAGGCTTTCTTT. This encodes CASSILGGGEAFF.

J is TRBJ2-3 and V is TRBV19; maybe TRBD2 (6 bases). This CDR3 contains 12 residues. Trimming removed 3 bases from V and 8 bases from J, with 9 bases in between. The germline V gene encodes CDR1 LNHDA and CDR2 SQIVND (reference sequence). The chain's CDR3 is CASSIPSATQYF. For the CDR3, the DNA is TGTGCCAGTAGTATCCCTAGCGCTACGCAGTATTTT.

The genes are TRBV5-8 and TRBJ1-1; D may be TRBD1 (6 bases). Germline V gene lookup returns CDR1 SGHTS and CDR2 YDEGEE. Trimming pared 2 bases from V and 1 base from J, leaving 12 bases between. The CDR3 spans 15 residues. CDR3: CASSFPGHPNTEAFF. The CDR3 bases are TGTGCCAGCAGCTTCCCGGGACACCCGAACACTGAAGCTTTCTTT.

J is TRBJ1-6 and V is TRBV11-2; D is possibly TRBD1 (5 bases). The CDR3 has 15 amino acids. V was pared by 1 base and J by 2 bases, with 6 bases between. CDR1 is SGHAT, CDR2 FQNNGV, per germline. CDR3 sequence: CASSLGRAYNSPLHF. The CDR3 region has the DNA TGTGCCAGCAGCTTAGGCAGGGCCTATAATTCACCCCTCCACTTT.

The chain combines TRBV6-6 with TRBJ2-7; 8 positions match TRBD1. V trimming: 0 bases; J trimming: 6 bases; junction bases outside the gene matches: 4. Looked up from germline, CDR1 is MNHNY and CDR2 is SVGAGI (reference sequence). The CDR3 has 14 amino acids. CDR3 protein: CASSYSGQGAEQYV. CDR3 DNA: TGTGCCAGCAGTTACTCTGGACAGGGCGCCGAGCAGTACGTC.

The chain combines TRBV11-3 with TRBJ1-2, with a possible D match to TRBD1 (5 bases). There are 14 residues in the CDR3. Germline V CDR1 and CDR2: SGHNT, YENEEA. V was shortened by 5 bases and J by 0 bases, with 10 bases between the two germline ends. The CDR3 is CASSHRSPNYGYTF. The CDR3 nucleotides are TGTGCCAGCAGCCACAGGAGTCCTAACTATGGCTACACCTTC.

CDR3 bases: TGTGCCAGCAGTGGGGTTGGGACAGGTAACAATGAGCAGTTCTTC. Protein sequence: CASSGVGTGNNEQFF. The chain combines TRBV25-1 with TRBJ2-1; 8 positions match TRBD1. This CDR3 spans 15 amino acids. Germline CDR1 and CDR2: MGHDK and SYGVNS. V lost 4 bases, J lost 5 bases, and 7 bases stayed unmatched.

The chain joins TRBV4-2 to TRBJ1-1; weak D call: TRBD1 (6 bases). This CDR3 spans 14 amino acids. V was cut by 0 bases and J by 1 base, with 6 bases left in between. CDR1 and CDR2 from the germline V gene are LGHNA and YNFKEQ. CDR3 loop: CASSQEGQNTEAFF. CDR3 nucleotides: TGTGCCAGCAGCCAAGAGGGACAGAACACTGAAGCTTTCTTT.

CDR3 sequence (DNA): TGTGCCAGCAGCTCTCTGGGGGGATCATCTAGGGGTAATTCACCCCTCCACTTT. It encodes CASSSLGGSSRGNSPLHF. This chain uses TRBV7-8 with TRBJ1-6; D might be TRBD1 (5 bases). The V gene's germline CDR1 is SGHVS and CDR2 FQNEAQ. V was cut by 4 bases and J by 6 bases, with 22 bases left in between. This CDR3 is 18 amino acids long.

The chain employs TRBV3-1 (or the pseudogene TRBV3-2) and TRBJ2-1, with TRBD1 as a possible D gene (5 bases). The CDR3 is 14 amino acids. Between the trimmed V and J ends, which lost 1 base and 7 bases, there was a span of 11 bases. The V gene's germline CDR1 is LGHDT and CDR2 YNNKEL (reference sequence). DNA of the CDR3: TGTGCCAGCAGCCAAGGGCTACAGGAGAATGAGCAGTTCTTC. Translating it yields CASSQGLQENEQFF.

This chain connects TRBV4-3 to TRBJ2-1; D uncertain. The V end was cut by 0 bases, the J end by 2 bases, with 8 bases between. Looked up from germline, CDR1 is LGHNA and CDR2 is YSLEER. This CDR3 region has 15 residues. Here the CDR3 reads CASSQDRVTYNEQFF. The CDR3 DNA reads as TGCGCCAGCAGCCAAGATCGGGTTACCTACAATGAGCAGTTCTTC.

The gene calls are TRBV5-4 and TRBJ2-1; TRBD2 matches at 9 bases. In germline, CDR1 is SGHNT, CDR2 YYREEE (reference sequence). Trimming removed 5 bases from V and 4 bases from J; junction bases left unmatched: 7. The CDR3 totals 15 residues. CDR3 sequence reads: CASSIWLAGYNEQFF. DNA of the CDR3: TGTGCCAGCAGTATTTGGCTAGCGGGGTACAATGAGCAGTTCTTC.

The chain couples TRBV6-1 to TRBJ2-7; TRBD2 is a possible D gene (7 bases). V was trimmed by 1 base and J by 3 bases, leaving 13 bases between them. In germline, CDR1 is MNHNS, CDR2 SASEGT. CDR3 length equals 15 residues. The CDR3 loop is CASSEGAGALYEQYV. In nucleotides, the CDR3 is TGTGCCAGCAGTGAAGGTGCGGGGGCCCTCTACGAGCAGTACGTC.

This chain links TRBV15 with TRBJ1-5, with D tentatively TRBD1 (5 bases). V was pared by 9 bases and J by 0 bases, with 12 bases between. The germline gives CDR1 LNHNV, CDR2 YYDKDF (reference sequence). The CDR3 sequence is 14 residues long. The CDR3 sequence: CATTSRDSNQPQHF. The CDR3 bases are TGTGCCACTACTTCCAGGGATAGCAATCAGCCCCAGCATTTT.

CDR3 residues: CSASLQGGTGELFF. In nucleotides, the CDR3 is TGCAGTGCTAGTCTCCAGGGTGGCACCGGGGAGCTGTTTTTT. The rearrangement links TRBV20-1 to TRBJ2-2; perhaps TRBD1 as D (5 bases). Trimming removed 3 bases from V and 4 bases from J, with 12 bases in between. This CDR3 spans 14 amino acids. Per the germline V gene, CDR1 is DFQATT and CDR2 is SNEGSKA (reference sequence).

This clone was counted only a few times. The same CDR3 arises from other DNA sequences in this sample as well. This rearrangement joins TRBV27 to TRBJ1-5; TRBD1 aligns across 7 bases. CDR3 length: 13 amino acids. Germline-derived CDR1 and CDR2 are MNHEY and SMNVEV (reference sequence). Trimming at V came to 2 bases and at J to 6 bases, leaving 1 base not matched to a gene. The CDR3 DNA reads as TGTGCCAGCAGTTTACAGGGGGGTCAGCCCCAGCATTTT. As protein: CASSLQGGQPQHF.

V usage is TRBV30 and J usage is TRBJ1-2, with 10 bases that match TRBD1. The V gene's germline CDR1 is GTSNPN and CDR2 SVGIG (reference sequence). V trimming: 1 base; J trimming: 4 bases; junction bases outside the gene matches: 6. CDR3 length: 15 amino acids. The CDR3 bases are TGTGCCTGGAGTGGGGACAGGGGCTATGTCTATGGCTACACCTTC. Translation: CAWSGDRGYVYGYTF.

The chain employs TRBV25-1 and TRBJ1-1; the D gene is possibly TRBD1 (6 bases). CDR1 and CDR2 (germline): MGHDK, SYGVNS. The CDR3 is 14 residues long. The V end lost 7 bases, the J end lost 1 base, and 13 bases lay between the germline ends. The CDR3 sequence is CASNPGTPNTEAFF. The CDR3 coding sequence is TGTGCCAGCAACCCCGGGACACCGAACACTGAAGCTTTCTTT.

This clone was counted only a few times. The rearrangement links TRBV2 to TRBJ2-7; D may be TRBD1 (6 bases). Germline CDR1 reads SNHLY; CDR2 reads FYNNEI. The CDR3 runs to 13 residues. V lost 3 bases to trimming and J lost 7 bases, with 13 bases between them. The CDR3 DNA reads TGTGCCAGCAGTGACGCCAGGGGTTGGGAGCAGTACGTC. Translation gives CASSDARGWEQYV.

The J gene is TRBJ1-6, the V gene TRBV2; 8 nucleotides match TRBD1. V trimming: 6 bases; J trimming: 2 bases; junction bases outside the gene matches: 6. CDR1 is SNHLY, CDR2 FYNNEI, per germline. This CDR3 has 16 residues. CDR3 amino acids: CASSGQGNTYNSPLHF. CDR3 in DNA: TGTGCCAGCAGCGGACAGGGCAATACCTATAATTCACCCCTCCACTTT. Based on the CDR3 plus reference TRBV2 and TRBJ1-6, the full variable domain is EPEVTQTPSHQVTQMGQEVILRCVPISNHLYFYWYRQILGQKVEFLVSFYNNEISEKSEIFDDQFSVERPDGSNFTLKIRSTKLEDSAMYFCASSGQGNTYNSPLHFGNGTRLTVT.